Detailed here is one TCR beta chain. This clonotype has ten or more counts. Its target antigen remains unknown. Qualities for individual bases were not recorded, and no much larger clone is one base off. Inclusive of the bounding cysteine and phenylalanine, the CDR3 is 15 residues long. The sequence is cut down to CDR3 DNA, 45 bases in frame from base 1. Trimmed from V: 6 bases; trimmed from J: 4 bases; junction bases lacking a gene match: 13. Per the germline V gene, SQVTM is the CDR1 and ANQGSEA is the CDR2. TCR cDNA was synthesized by 5'RACE template switching, which introduced a universal primer site and unique molecular identifiers. cDNA synthesis was primed from both the TCR alpha and TCR beta constant segments. Libraries were amplified in two PCR steps, with sample barcodes and sequencing adapters added in the second step. Libraries were sequenced on Illumina HiSeq 2500 (2x100 bp) or NovaSeq (2x150 bp). Concerning the study's data processing: Demultiplexing of reads and collapsing into UMI consensus sequences were performed with MIGEC, and V(D)J alignment was carried out with MiXCR. Vaccine-responding clonotypes were identified with edgeR using replicate PBMC samples, with FDR below 0.01 and a log2 fold change above 5 up to day 15 being required. Bulk clonotypes were assigned CD4 or CD8 identity according to which sequenced CD4 or CD8 repertoire held them at higher abundance. TCRdb handled the public reads itself, with Q25 trimming in fastp and clone calling in MiXCR, and kept productive beta chains. Every entry covers one CDR3 protein and lists the most common genes and DNA from its rows. TCRdb's processing, not the authors' own work, is the source of the V and J calls. In all, the sample holds over 150,000 distinct CDR3 sequences, and about 7% of those were seen once. The top ten hold about 2.5% of the sample.

The entry originates in a study of T cells after yellow fever vaccination (dated by TCRdb to between 2019 and 2020). For the wider study: The SMART-Seq v4 Ultra Low Input RNA kit was used to prepare libraries from fractions with low cell numbers. To follow T-cell clones before and after primary and booster YFV17D yellow fever vaccination, bulk TCR alpha and beta repertoires were sequenced over time. Two healthy male donors, one aged 18 to 30 and one aged 30 to 39 years, were included in the cohort. Blood samples were taken at several timepoints before and after primary and secondary immunization, and bulk PBMC replicates and cell subsets were isolated. The paper as a whole reports these results and caveats: Because abundant contaminating clonotypes from the bulk population could be contained in FACS-sorted repertoires, computational filtering was required. Because only two donors were included in the study, the extent to which the findings can be generalized is limited. A small share of clonotypes was detected in both CD4 and CD8 compartments, with the overlap likely arising from convergent recombination. The secondary T-cell response was found to be weaker but faster than the primary response, with a peak reached on day 5 rather than on day 15. After the booster, most clones that had expanded after primary vaccination were detected again (around 96% of CD4 and 88% of CD8), suggesting broad maintenance of memory.

The intended sense of this specimen's treatment or condition label: live attenuated yellow fever vaccine strain. A standard Ficoll-Paque protocol was used to isolate PBMCs from peripheral blood. Dynabeads CD4 and CD8 positive selection kits were used to isolate the CD4 and CD8 T-cell fractions. TriZol was used to extract RNA from bulk PBMCs, CD4 and CD8 fractions, and dextramer-positive and dextramer-negative fractions. The source material was CD4+ T cells sorted from PBMCs, sampled 5 days after the first yellow fever vaccination. The chain is assembled from TRBV29-1 and TRBJ2-3; TRBD1 matches 7 bases in the middle. The source of this sequence is a man aged 18 to 29 who received the YFV17D yellow fever vaccine. The DNA sequence reads TGCAGCGTCCAACCGACAGGGAGTAATCCAGATACGCAGTATTTT. It specifies CSVQPTGSNPDTQYF.